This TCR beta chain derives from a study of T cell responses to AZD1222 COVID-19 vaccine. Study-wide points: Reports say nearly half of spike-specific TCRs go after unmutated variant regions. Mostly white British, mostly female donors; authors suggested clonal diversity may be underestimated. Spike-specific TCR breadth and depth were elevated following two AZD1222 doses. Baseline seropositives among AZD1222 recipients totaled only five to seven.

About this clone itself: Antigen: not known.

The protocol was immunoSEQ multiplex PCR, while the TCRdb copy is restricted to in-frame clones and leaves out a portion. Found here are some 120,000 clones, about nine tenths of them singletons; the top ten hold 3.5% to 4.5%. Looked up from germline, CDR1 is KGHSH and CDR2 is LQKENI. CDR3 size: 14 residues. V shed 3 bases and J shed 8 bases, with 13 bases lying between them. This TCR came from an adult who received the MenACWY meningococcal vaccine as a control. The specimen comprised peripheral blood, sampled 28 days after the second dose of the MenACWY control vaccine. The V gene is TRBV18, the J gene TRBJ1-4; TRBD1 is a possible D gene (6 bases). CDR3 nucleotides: TGTGCCAGCTCACCCTCACAGGGAACAGAAAAACTGTTTTTT. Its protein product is CASSPSQGTEKLFF.